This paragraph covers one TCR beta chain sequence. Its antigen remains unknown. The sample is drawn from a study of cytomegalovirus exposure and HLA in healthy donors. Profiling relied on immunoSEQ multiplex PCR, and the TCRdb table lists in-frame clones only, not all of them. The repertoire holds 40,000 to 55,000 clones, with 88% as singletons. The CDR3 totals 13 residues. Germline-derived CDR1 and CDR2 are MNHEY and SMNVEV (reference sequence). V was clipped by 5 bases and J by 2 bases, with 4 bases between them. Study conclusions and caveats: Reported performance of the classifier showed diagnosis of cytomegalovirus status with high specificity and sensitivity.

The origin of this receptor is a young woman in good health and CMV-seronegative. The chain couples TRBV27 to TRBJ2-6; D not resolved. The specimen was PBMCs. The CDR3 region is CASSAAGANVLTF. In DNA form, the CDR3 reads TGTGCCAGCAGTGCAGCTGGGGCCAACGTCCTGACTTTC.